This T cell receptor beta chain appears in the sequencing data of a study of shared clonotypes between healthy human individuals. The overall study: CD4 naive cells filled three plates per donor, CD4 memory three, CD8 naive two and CD8 memory one. General study results and limits: Rarefaction gave evidence that sorted-subset sequencing remained incomplete despite large depth.

Regarding this clone: What it binds is not known.

CD45RO-negative, CCR7-selected cells formed the naive CD8 fraction, which excluded terminally differentiated effector memory CD45RA+ cells. Here immunoSEQ multiplex PCR was the method, and the copy in TCRdb shows in-frame clones only, minus some. In the table there are about 580,000 clones, roughly 98% of which are singletons. The germline V gene encodes CDR1 SGHRS and CDR2 YFSETQ. V shed 0 bases and J 8 bases; nucleotides not matched to a gene: 5. This CDR3 is built from 14 residues. The chain couples TRBV5-1 to TRBJ2-1; 7 bases agree with TRBD2. The sequencing input was naive CD8+ T cells sorted from blood. This sequence originates from a man under 40 in good health. The CDR3 protein is CASSLEGEGHEQFF. CDR3 sequence (DNA): TGCGCCAGCAGCTTGGAAGGGGAGGGGCATGAGCAGTTCTTC.